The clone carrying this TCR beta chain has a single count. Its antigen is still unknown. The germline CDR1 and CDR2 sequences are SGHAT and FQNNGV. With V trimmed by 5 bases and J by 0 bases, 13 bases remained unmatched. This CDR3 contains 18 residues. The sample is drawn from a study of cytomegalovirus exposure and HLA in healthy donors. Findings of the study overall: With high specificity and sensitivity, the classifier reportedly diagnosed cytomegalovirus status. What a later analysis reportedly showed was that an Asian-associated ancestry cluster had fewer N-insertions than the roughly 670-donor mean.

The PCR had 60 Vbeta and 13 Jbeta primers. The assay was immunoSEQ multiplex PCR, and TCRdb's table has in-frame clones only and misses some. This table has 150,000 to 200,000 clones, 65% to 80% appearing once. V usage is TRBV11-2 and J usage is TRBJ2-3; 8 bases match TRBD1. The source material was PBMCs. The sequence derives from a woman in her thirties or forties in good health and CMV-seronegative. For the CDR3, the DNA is TGTGCCAGCAGCGAGGACAGGGTAGCACGCGGGAGCACAGATACGCAGTATTTT. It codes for CASSEDRVARGSTDTQYF.